The 24 T cell receptor beta chains given below trace back to one sample, sequenced in a study of tumor and adjacent non-tumor tissue in lung cancer. Three rounds of nested PCR, following a modified ARM-PCR protocol, produced the TCRbeta library. TCRdb re-called the multiplex PCR reads with MiXCR, one entry per CDR3 protein. The sample has 70,000 or so distinct CDR3 sequences, roughly three fifths seen once. The template was RNA from unsorted bulk tissue. Material for sequencing was lung tumor tissue. The receptors stem from a man aged 45 to 65 with non-small cell lung cancer.

Comment on this clonotype: This may be a read error, as it is one base from a much larger clone. The chain joins TRBV4-1 to TRBJ2-1; D is perhaps TRBD2 (5 bases). The length of the CDR3 is 14 residues. Germline V gives CDR1 MGHRA, CDR2 YSYEKL. The CDR3 DNA is TGCGCCAGCAGCCAAGATGGCAGGAGGAATGGGCAGTTCTTC. This translates into CASSQDGRRNGQFF.

About this clonotype: At one end, the junction sequence differs from germline, possibly due to a read error. This rearrangement joins TRBV7-9 to TRBJ2-1; 7 nucleotides agree with TRBD1. Germline V lookup: CDR1 SEHNR, CDR2 FQNEAQ (reference sequence). The CDR3 extends over 14 amino acids. The CDR3 coding sequence is TGTGCCAGCAGCCCCCGGACAGGTTTCGGTGAGCGGTTCTTC. Its protein is CASSPRTGFGERFF.

Points on this clonotype: A much larger clone sits a single nucleotide away, making a read error possible. This chain links TRBV10-3 with TRBJ1-1; tentatively, D is TRBD1 (6 bases). There are 14 residues in the CDR3. The germline V gene encodes CDR1 ENHRY and CDR2 SYGVKD. V gave up 2 bases and J gave up 5 bases, with 12 bases separating them. The CDR3 sequence is CAISEMTGRTEAFF. CDR3 DNA sequence: TGTGCCATCAGTGAGATGACAGGCCGGACTGAAGCTTTCTTT.

A remark on this clonotype: It is likely a read error, because the conserved phenylalanine at the end of the CDR3 is missing. The genes are TRBV5-5 and TRBJ2-2; possible D gene TRBD2, 5 bases. This CDR3 has 14 residues. Germline lookup yields CDR1 SGHKS and CDR2 YYEKEE (reference sequence). CDR3 sequence: CASSLDISVGELFL. CDR3 DNA: TGTGCCAGCAGCTTGGACATTTCGGTCGGGGAACTGTTTCTT.

Concerning this clonotype itself: A much larger clone lies one base from this, so it may be a read error. This chain joins TRBV10-3 and TRBJ2-5; TRBD2 might be the D (5 bases). The CDR3 runs 14 residues. Per the germline V gene, CDR1 is ENHRY and CDR2 is SYGVKD. The CDR3 loop is CAISESGSWETHYF. CDR3 nucleotide sequence: TGTGCCATCAGTGAGTCAGGCAGTTGGGAGACCCACTACTTC.

A note on this clonotype: This could be a read error, since a much larger clone is one nucleotide away. This rearrangement joins TRBV29-1 to TRBJ2-5, with D hard to call. The CDR3 sequence is 15 residues long. Trimming took 4 bases from V and 1 from J, leaving 16 bases between them. In germline, CDR1 is SQVTM, CDR2 ANQGSEA. The CDR3 region is CSVGWLLAAQETQYF. For the CDR3, the DNA is TGCAGCGTTGGTTGGCTGTTAGCTGCCCAAGAGACCCAGTACTTC.

The chain carries TRBV12-3 or TRBV12-4 and TRBJ2-1; 9 bases line up with TRBD1. The CDR3 runs 16 residues. The CDR3 coding sequence is TGTGATAGCAGTTTATATGGGACAGGGAGTAACAATGAGCAGTTCTTC. Its protein product is CDSSLYGTGSNNEQFF.

This clonotype was recorded a few times. The chain combines TRBV18 with TRBJ1-1; D is unclear. Looked up from germline, CDR1 is KGHSH and CDR2 is LQKENI. This CDR3 comprises 13 residues. V lost 4 bases and J 3 bases, leaving 9 bases between the germline ends. In DNA form, the CDR3 reads TGTGCCAGCTCACTTCAGGTGGACACTGAAGCTTTCTTT. Its protein product is CASSLQVDTEAFF.

This clonotype showed up just a few times. The CDR3: CASSTAFQPQHF. CDR3 sequence (DNA): TGTGCCAGTAGTACTGCATTTCAGCCCCAGCATTTT. The chain combines TRBV19 with TRBJ1-5; D is ambiguous. The germline V and J ends were trimmed by 4 bases and 6 bases, with 7 bases remaining between them. This CDR3 comprises 12 residues. Germline V gene data show CDR1 as LNHDA and CDR2 as SQIVND (reference sequence).

As regards this clonotype: This may be a read error: a much more frequent sequence differs by one nucleotide. The chain carries TRBV6-6 and TRBJ2-3, with D perhaps given as TRBD1 or TRBD2 (5 bases each). This CDR3 is built from 14 residues. CDR1 is MNHNY, CDR2 SVGAGI, per germline (reference sequence). This chain's CDR3 is CASSPGPVTDMQYF. CDR3 in DNA: TGTGCCAGCAGTCCGGGACCCGTCACAGATATGCAGTATTTT.

In the case of this clonotype: This may be a read error, as it is one base from a much larger clone. This chain uses TRBV29-1 with TRBJ2-7; the D call may be TRBD1 or TRBD2 (6 bases each). With 5 bases removed from V and 3 bases from J, the gap between germline ends came to 23 bases. CDR1 is SQVTM, CDR2 ANQGSEA, per germline. The CDR3 contains 16 residues. This CDR3 reads CSVRGGGRAPCYEQYF. DNA for the CDR3: TGCAGCGTTCGAGGGGGAGGCAGGGCCCCCTGCTACGAGCAGTACTTC.

Notes on this clonotype: At one end, the junction sequence differs from germline, possibly due to a read error. The J gene is TRBJ2-7, the V gene TRBV4-2; 10 bases are a match to TRBD1. The CDR3 totals 16 residues. Germline V lookup: CDR1 LGHNA, CDR2 YNFKEQ. CDR3 loop: CDSSQGAGTGVYEQYF. CDR3 nucleotide sequence: TGTGACAGCAGCCAGGGGGCCGGGACAGGGGTCTACGAGCAGTACTTC.

This clonotype has only a few counts. V usage is TRBV7-3 and J usage is TRBJ1-1; possibly TRBD1 for D (6 bases). This CDR3 has 15 amino acids. Germline V gives CDR1 SGHTA, CDR2 FQGTGA. V lost 5 bases and J lost 5, with 18 bases in between. The CDR3 sequence is CASSPRGAPETEAFF. DNA of the CDR3: TGTGCCAGCAGCCCCCGGGGGGCTCCCGAAACTGAAGCTTTCTTT.

As regards this clonotype: A much larger clone lies one base from this, so it may be a read error. It is likely a read error, because the conserved phenylalanine at the end of the CDR3 is missing. The CDR3 spells CASTQGEVYEQYL. Written as DNA, the CDR3 is TGTGCCAGCACCCAGGGGGAGGTCTACGAGCAGTACCTC. V gene TRBV7-9 combines with J gene TRBJ2-7, with D possibly being TRBD1 (7 bases). V was pared by 7 bases and J by 3 bases, with 13 bases between. Looked up from germline, CDR1 is SEHNR and CDR2 is FQNEAQ (reference sequence). The CDR3 is 13 amino acids.

V and J are TRBV29-1 and TRBJ2-6, with D perhaps matching TRBD1 (6 bases). The CDR3 runs to 18 residues. V lost 2 bases and J lost 0, with 17 bases in between. Germline lookup yields CDR1 SQVTM and CDR2 ANQGSEA. Written as DNA, the CDR3 is TGCAGCGTTGAATACTATTTACAGGGTGTCTCTGGGGCCAACGTCCTGACTTTC. Its translation: CSVEYYLQGVSGANVLTF.

This clonotype was recorded a few times. It may be a read error: a sequence one base away is much more abundant. The chain employs TRBV14 and TRBJ1-6, with D uncertain. The CDR3 sequence is 15 residues long. Germline values: CDR1 SGHDN, CDR2 FVKESK. Trimming pared 4 bases from V and 3 bases from J, leaving 10 bases between. The CDR3 DNA reads as TGTGCCAGCAGCCCGGGAATAGTCTATAATTCACCCCTCCACTTT. This encodes CASSPGIVYNSPLHF.

About this clonotype itself: The junction departs from the called germline gene at one end, perhaps through a read error. J is TRBJ2-2 and V is TRBV5-1; tentative D call: TRBD1 (6 bases). Germline V CDR1 and CDR2: SGHRS, YFSETQ. This CDR3 is built from 15 residues. The CDR3 DNA follows: TGCGCCAACAGCTTGTGGACAGTGACGACCGGGGAGCTGTTTTTT. Amino acid sequence: CANSLWTVTTGELFF.

Remarks on this clonotype: One junction end does not reproduce the germline sequence, and a read error may be involved. The V and J genes are TRBV11-3 and TRBJ2-2; weak D call: TRBD2 (6 bases). The germline gives CDR1 SGHNT, CDR2 YENEEA. The CDR3 is 14 amino acids. In DNA form, the CDR3 reads TGTTCTAGCAGCCTCAACATGCGGGGCGGGGAGCTGTCTTTT. Translating gives CSSSLNMRGGELSF.

This clonotype has just one count. The chain has TRBV28 and TRBJ1-6, with TRBD1 as a possible D gene (6 bases). Germline V CDR1 and CDR2: MDHEN, SYDVKM. The CDR3 is 15 residues long. The CDR3 DNA sequence: TGTGTCTGCAGTCTCCCGGACAGACCGAATTCACCCCTCCACTTT. Protein sequence: CVCSLPDRPNSPLHF. Variable domain in full (rest from reference TRBV28 and TRBJ1-6): DVKVTQSSRYLVKRTGEKVFLECVQDMDHENMFWYRQDPGLGLRLIYFSYDVKMKEKGDIPEGYSVSREKKERFSLILESASTNQTSMYLCVCSLPDRPNSPLHFGNGTRLTVT.

With regard to this clonotype: The conserved final phenylalanine or tryptophan is absent from the CDR3, which likely points to a read error. The rearrangement links TRBV11-1 to TRBJ2-7, with D possibly being TRBD1 (5 bases). Germline values: CDR1 SGHAT, CDR2 FQDESV (reference sequence). The CDR3 covers 15 residues. The chain's CDR3 is CASSLTGSGSYEQYY. CDR3 nucleotides: TGTGCCAGCAGCTTAACAGGTTCAGGCTCCTATGAGCAGTACTAC.

With respect to this clonotype: Since a much larger clone is just one base distant, this may be a read error. The chain employs TRBV10-3 and TRBJ2-3; 7 bases match TRBD1. Germline V gene lookup returns CDR1 ENHRY and CDR2 SYGVKD. The CDR3 contains 15 residues. The CDR3 region is CSISVGSRGSDTQYF. CDR3 nucleotide sequence: TGTTCCATCAGTGTAGGAAGCAGGGGGAGCGATACGCAGTATTTT.

Note on this clonotype: It may be a read error: a sequence one base away is much more abundant. This chain uses TRBV6-5 with TRBJ1-5; 7 bases match TRBD1. The CDR3 length is 16 residues. In germline, CDR1 is MNHEY, CDR2 SVGAGI. The CDR3 DNA follows: TGTGCCAGCAATTACCGGTTCAGGGGGTTGAATCAGCCCCAGCATTTT. Translated: CASNYRFRGLNQPQHF.

To note about this clonotype: An end of the junction differs from the germline gene, which may be a read error. The chain combines TRBV10-3 with TRBJ2-4; perhaps TRBD2 as D (5 bases). Germline V gene data show CDR1 as ENHRY and CDR2 as SYGVKD. This CDR3 spans 15 amino acids. The CDR3 sequence: CAISEFRLAKNIQYF. CDR3 DNA sequence: TGTGCCATCAGTGAGTTTAGGCTAGCCAAAAACATTCAATACTTC.

This clonotype was seen many times. This chain connects TRBV29-1 to TRBJ2-3; possible D gene TRBD2, 7 bases. The CDR3 consists of 12 residues. With 7 bases removed from V and 9 bases from J, the gap between germline ends came to 17 bases. Germline values: CDR1 SQVTM, CDR2 ANQGSEA. CDR3 bases: TGCAGCGGGGGGGGGCAATTCCGCACGCAGTATTTT. Protein: CSGGGQFRTQYF.